This T cell receptor beta chain was sequenced for a study of blood T cell repertoires in COVID-19. Turning to the study itself: Among Cohort 3 donors, those recovered had two negative PCRs, clearance, or symptom resolution. The samples span acute and convalescent COVID-19 from the United States, Italy and Spain.

The method was immunoSEQ multiplex PCR; TCRdb's version includes in-frame clones alone and lacks a portion of them. Among some 180,000 clones, roughly 78% were seen once, and the ten largest hold roughly 19%. With 4 bases clipped from V and 7 bases from J, the junction kept 7 bases outside the gene matches. CDR1 and CDR2 from the germline V gene are MNHEY and SVGAGI. The CDR3 is 15 amino acids. V and J are TRBV6-5 and TRBJ1-6; 7 bases match TRBD1. The clonotype originates from a woman in her sixties or seventies in a cohort exposed to, infected with or recovered from COVID-19 (not recorded which). The sample taken for sequencing was PBMCs or T cells enriched from blood (not recorded which). The CDR3 is CASSSPDRLNSPLHF. The CDR3 DNA reads as TGTGCCAGCAGTTCCCCGGACAGGTTGAATTCACCCCTCCACTTT.